The rows below give T cell receptor beta chains drawn from one sample of a study of radiation and T cells in renal cell carcinoma. Assay used: immunoSEQ multiplex PCR; TCRdb lists only in-frame clones, some missing. The sample shows about 150,000 clones, roughly 90% of them seen only once. Sequences were derived from blood, sampled from a patient whose treatment included radiotherapy and nephrectomy. These receptors all come from a woman between 50 and 59 years old with renal cell carcinoma. Both conserved end residues are part of each CDR3. The D gene is left open where the match is weak. Clone size appears in some rows only: once, few, many, or a class for an expanded clone.

>TRBD1|.|TRBJ2-1|TRBV5-1
TGCGCCAGCAGCAGAAACTTACCGGGACAGGGGACCAATGAGCAGTTCTTC
CASSRNLPGQGTNEQFF
>.|.|TRBJ2-3|TRBV12-5
TGTGCTAGTGGTTTCTCAGGGGCCACAGATACGCAGTATTTT
CASGFSGATDTQYF
>TRBD1|.|TRBJ1-4|TRBV2
TGTGCCAGCACTCCCCAGGGGGTTTTAGTTAGTGAAAAACTGTTTTTT
CASTPQGVLVSEKLFF
>.|.|TRBJ2-2|TRBV7-2
TGTGCCAGCAGCTTAGGGTCGGGGAATCGGGAGCTGTTTTTT
CASSLGSGNRELFF
>.|.|TRBJ1-3|TRBV4-2
TGTGCCAGCAGCCCCTCGTGGACAGCTAACTCTGGAAACACCATATATTTT
CASSPSWTANSGNTIYF
>.|.|TRBJ1-2|TRBV9
TGTGCCAGCAGCGTAGGGGGAACATCAAACTATGGCTACACCTTC
CASSVGGTSNYGYTF
>TRBD1|.|TRBJ2-7|TRBV4-3
TGCGCCAGCAGCCAGGGACAGGGGGCTAGTTACGAGCAGTACTTC
CASSQGQGASYEQYF
>TRBD1|.|TRBJ2-5|TRBV18
TGTGCCACCAGAACAGGGGCGCAAGAGACCCAGTACTTC
CATRTGAQETQYF
>.|once|TRBJ2-1|TRBV5-1
TGCGCCAGCAGCATGGGACTGCACAATGAGCAGTTCTTC
CASSMGLHNEQFF
>.|.|TRBJ1-1|TRBV5-4
TGTGCCAGCAGCTCTCTGACTTCGACAGGGAACACTGAAGCTTTCTTT
CASSSLTSTGNTEAFF
>.|.|TRBJ2-3|TRBV10-3
TGTGCCATCAGTGATCAGGGTTTTACAGATACGCAGTATTTT
CAISDQGFTDTQYF
>TRBD1|.|TRBJ1-1|TRBV9
TGTGCCAGCAGCGTACTACAGGGGGCTGCTGAAGCTTTCTTT
CASSVLQGAAEAFF
>.|.|TRBJ2-5|TRBV5-1
TGCGCCAGCAGCTTGGACGGCGGTGAGGAGACCCAGTACTTC
CASSLDGGEETQYF
>TRBD1|.|TRBJ2-2|TRBV5-4
TGTGCCAGCAGCAGGACAGGGGCACCCGGGGAGCTGTTTTTT
CASSRTGAPGELFF
>TRBD2|once|TRBJ2-5|TRBV7-6
TGTGCCAGCAGCTTAGAAGAGCGGGGGGGCCGGGAGACCCAGTACTTC
CASSLEERGGRETQYF
>TRBD1|.|TRBJ1-1|TRBV6-5
TGTGCCAGCAGTTACTCGATGGGACAGGGGGTCACTGAAGCTTTCTTT
CASSYSMGQGVTEAFF
>.|.|TRBJ2-2|TRBV2
TGTGCCAGCAGGACGGACCATACCGGGGAGCTGTTTTTT
CASRTDHTGELFF
>.|.|TRBJ2-7|TRBV19
TGTGCCAGTAGTATGAGGGCGGAATCCTACGAGCAGTACTTC
CASSMRAESYEQYF
>TRBD1|few|TRBJ1-5|TRBV7-9
TGTGCCAGCAGCTCGACAGGGAGCAATCAGCCCCAGCATTTT
CASSSTGSNQPQHF
>.|.|TRBJ1-4|TRBV19
TGTGCCAGTAGTATAGATGGGACGGAATACGCAACTAATGAAAAACTGTTTTTT
CASSIDGTEYATNEKLFF
>.|few|TRBJ1-4|TRBV6-1
TGTGCCAGCAGTGGAAGTGTTAGAAGTAATGAAAAACTGTTTTTT
CASSGSVRSNEKLFF
>TRBD1|.|TRBJ1-4|TRBV4-1
TGCGCCAGCAGCCAAGATTGGCAGGGACAGGGGCGTGAAAAACTGTTTTTT
CASSQDWQGQGREKLFF
>TRBD1|few|TRBJ1-6|TRBV30
TGTGCCGGAAGGGACAGTTATTCACCCCTCCACTTT
CAGRDSYSPLHF
>.|.|TRBJ2-3|TRBV19
TGTGCCAGTAGTAGGGTGGGGGGCTGGACAGATACGCAGTATTTT
CASSRVGGWTDTQYF
>.|.|TRBJ1-1|TRBV6-6
TGTGCCAGCAGTTACGTTCAGGTGGCGAACACTGAAGCTTTCTTT
CASSYVQVANTEAFF
>TRBD1|.|TRBJ2-1|TRBV19
TGTGCCAGTAGTCCGGGACAGGGGTTTTATGAGCAGTTCTTC
CASSPGQGFYEQFF
>TRBD1|.|TRBJ1-6|TRBV30
TGTGCCTGGGAGGGGACAGGGGATTCACCCCTCCACTTT
CAWEGTGDSPLHF
>.|few|TRBJ1-1|TRBV7-8
TGTGCCAGCAGCTTATCGGCCCCATCCACTGAAGCTTTCTTT
CASSLSAPSTEAFF
>TRBD2|.|TRBJ2-1|TRBV7-6
TGTGCCAGCAGCTTGACTAGCGGGGGGGCCTATGAGCAGTTCTTC
CASSLTSGGAYEQFF
>.|.|TRBJ1-2|TRBV7-9
TGTGCCAGCGCCTCCGAGGGGGGCAACTATGGCTACACCTTC
CASASEGGNYGYTF
>.|.|TRBJ2-7|TRBV10-2
TGCGCCAGCAGTGAGTCGGGGCGCGAGCAGTACTTC
CASSESGREQYF
>.|.|TRBJ1-2|TRBV18
TGTGCCAGCTCACCCGGTGCGACAAACTTCTATGGCTACACCTTC
CASSPGATNFYGYTF
>.|.|TRBJ2-3|TRBV7-9
TGTGCCAGCAGCTTAAGTTCCATGGGGGGGCAGGGAGATACGCAGTATTTT
CASSLSSMGGQGDTQYF
>.|.|TRBJ2-5|TRBV7-6
TGTGCCAGCAGCGCTTGGCAAAGGGAGACCCAGTACTTC
CASSAWQRETQYF
>TRBD1|.|TRBJ1-4|TRBV5-1
TGCGCCAGCAGCTTCGGGACAGGGGCTGAAAAACTGTTTTTT
CASSFGTGAEKLFF
>.|.|TRBJ1-1|TRBV11-1
TGTGCCAGCAGCTACAACAGGGTAATAGAAGCTTTCTTT
CASSYNRVIEAFF
>.|.|TRBJ1-5|TRBV7-9
TGTGCCAGCAGCTTAGACTGGGGAGGAGGCAATCAGCCCCAGCATTTT
CASSLDWGGGNQPQHF
>TRBD1|.|TRBJ1-1|TRBV25-1
TGTGCCAGCAGATTATCGGTTGGAGGGGGCGGGAACACTGAAGCTTTCTTT
CASRLSVGGGGNTEAFF
>TRBD1|few|TRBJ1-6|TRBV2
TGTGCCAGCAGTGAGGACAGGAGCTCCTATAATTCACCCCTCCACTTT
CASSEDRSSYNSPLHF
>.|.|TRBJ2-1|TRBV6-4
TGTGCCAGCAGTGACTGGGGGGGGGCCCGTAGGAATGAGCAGTTCTTC
CASSDWGGARRNEQFF
>TRBD1|.|TRBJ1-1|TRBV6-5
TGTGCCAGCAGCCGAGACAGGGGGCCTGAAGCTTTCTTT
CASSRDRGPEAFF
>.|once|TRBJ1-1|TRBV30
TGTGCCTGGACCTGGCGGAGGGGGGGGACTGAAGCTTTCTTT
CAWTWRRGGTEAFF